This T cell receptor beta chain originates from a study of a mutant IDH1 vaccine in newly diagnosed glioma. Study-level background: The study gave patients eight vaccinations in weeks 1, 3, 5, 7, 11, 15, 19, 23.

Notes on the study in general: The vaccine induced immune responses, and these occurred in around 93% of patients.

Comment on this clone: The antigen is undetermined.

The time point is: week 11, during vaccination. Each dose delivered 300 ug of mutant IDH1 20-mer peptide subcutaneously with imiquimod. This table comes from immunoSEQ multiplex PCR, and its TCRdb copy is limited to in-frame clones, with some not included. The sample includes some 120,000 clones, 80% of them seen just once. The sample was PBMCs, taken from a glioma patient whose treatment included an IDH1 peptide vaccine. This sequence was found in a man in his forties or fifties with glioma.

This chain's CDR3 is CASSLTGTGLDYGYTF. CDR3 coding DNA: TGCGCCAGCAGCCTTACCGGGACAGGGCTCGACTATGGCTACACCTTC. The V and J genes are TRBV5-1 and TRBJ1-2, with 9 nucleotides matching TRBD1. CDR1 is SGHRS and CDR2 is YFSETQ in the germline V gene. The junction had 10 bases not matched to a gene; V was cut back by 4 bases and J by 3 bases. The CDR3 has 16 amino acids. Full variable domain (remainder filled in from reference TRBV5-1 and TRBJ1-2): KAGVTQTPRYLIKTRGQQVTLSCSPISGHRSVSWYQQTPGQGLQFLFEYFSETQRNKGNFPGRFSGRQFSNSRSEMNVSTLELGDSALYLCASSLTGTGLDYGYTFGSGTRLTVV.